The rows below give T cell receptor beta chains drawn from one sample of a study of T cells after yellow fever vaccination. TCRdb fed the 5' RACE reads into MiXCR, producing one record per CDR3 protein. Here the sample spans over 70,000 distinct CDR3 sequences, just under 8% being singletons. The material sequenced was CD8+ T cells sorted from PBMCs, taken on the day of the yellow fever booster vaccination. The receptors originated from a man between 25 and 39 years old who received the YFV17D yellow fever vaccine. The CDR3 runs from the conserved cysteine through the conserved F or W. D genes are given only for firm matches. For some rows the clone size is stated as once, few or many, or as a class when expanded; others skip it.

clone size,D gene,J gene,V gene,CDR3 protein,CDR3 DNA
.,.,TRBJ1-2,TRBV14,CASSPGTPNYGYTF,TGTGCCAGCAGCCCCGGGACACCTAACTATGGCTACACCTTC
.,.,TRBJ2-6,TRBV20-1,CSARDLGRLSGANVLTF,TGCAGTGCTAGAGATCTGGGGCGCCTCTCTGGGGCCAACGTCCTGACTTTC
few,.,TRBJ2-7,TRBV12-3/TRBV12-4,CASSTSGHYYEQYF,TGTGCCAGCAGCACTAGTGGGCACTACTACGAGCAGTACTTC
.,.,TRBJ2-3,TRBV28,CASSLNGETDTQYF,TGTGCCAGCAGTTTAAACGGGGAGACAGATACGCAGTATTTT
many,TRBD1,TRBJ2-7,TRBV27,CASSKRQGAHEQYF,TGTGCCAGCAGTAAGCGACAGGGGGCCCACGAGCAGTACTTC
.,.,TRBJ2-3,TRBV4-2,CASSLTVGTSTDTQYF,TGTGCCAGCAGCCTTACGGTGGGGACTAGCACAGATACGCAGTATTTT
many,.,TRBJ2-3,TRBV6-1,CASSPLRDWGTDTQYF,TGTGCCAGCAGTCCCCTCCGGGACTGGGGCACAGATACGCAGTATTTT
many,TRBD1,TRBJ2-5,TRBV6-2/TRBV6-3,CASSDRVEETQYF,TGTGCCAGCAGCGACAGGGTGGAGGAGACCCAGTACTTC
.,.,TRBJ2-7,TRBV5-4,CASSFNSYEQYF,TGTGCCAGCAGCTTTAATTCCTACGAGCAGTACTTC
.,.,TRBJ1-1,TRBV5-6,CASSWGYMDSWYTEAFF,TGTGCCAGCAGCTGGGGATATATGGACAGTTGGTACACTGAAGCTTTCTTT
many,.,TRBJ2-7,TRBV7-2,CASSLAGGPYEQYF,TGTGCCAGCAGCTTAGCTGGCGGGCCCTACGAGCAGTACTTC
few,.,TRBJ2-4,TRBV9,CASSVGSSTSKNIQYF,TGTGCCAGCAGCGTAGGGTCTAGTACGTCCAAAAACATTCAGTACTTC
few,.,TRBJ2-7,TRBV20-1,CSARFGEQYF,TGCAGTGCCCGTTTTGGCGAGCAGTACTTC
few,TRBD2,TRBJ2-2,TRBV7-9,CASSTQAGEGVGQLFF,TGTGCCAGCAGCACCCAAGCGGGAGAAGGCGTCGGGCAGCTGTTTTTT
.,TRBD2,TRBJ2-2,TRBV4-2,CASSQEGGDGELFF,TGTGCCAGCAGCCAAGAGGGGGGGGACGGGGAGCTGTTTTTT
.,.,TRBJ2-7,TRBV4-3,CASSPGTIYEQYF,TGCGCCAGCAGCCCCGGGACGATCTACGAGCAGTACTTC
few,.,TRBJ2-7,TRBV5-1,CASSWRVSYEQYF,TGCGCCAGCAGCTGGAGGGTTAGCTACGAGCAGTACTTC
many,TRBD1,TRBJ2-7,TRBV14,CASSLQGYEQYF,TGTGCCAGCAGCCTACAGGGGTACGAGCAGTACTTC
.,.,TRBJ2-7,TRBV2,CASSPFEEVPYEQYF,TGTGCCAGCAGCCCCTTTGAGGAGGTTCCCTACGAGCAGTACTTC
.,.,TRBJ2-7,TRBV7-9,CASSLERMGGAWEQYF,TGTGCCAGCAGCTTAGAGCGTATGGGGGGAGCGTGGGAGCAGTACTTC
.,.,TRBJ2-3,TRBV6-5,CASSYARRGADTQYF,TGTGCCAGCAGTTACGCCAGGAGAGGCGCAGATACGCAGTATTTT
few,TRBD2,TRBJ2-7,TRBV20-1,CSATELAGMSSYEQYF,TGCAGTGCCACCGAACTAGCGGGGATGAGCTCCTACGAGCAGTACTTC
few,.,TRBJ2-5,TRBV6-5,CASTFDYSGTQYF,TGTGCCAGCACCTTTGACTACTCGGGGACCCAGTACTTC
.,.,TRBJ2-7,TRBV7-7,CASSLAGDGYYEQYF,TGTGCCAGCAGCTTAGCGGGGGACGGTTACTACGAGCAGTACTTC
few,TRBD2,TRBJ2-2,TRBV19,CASSTPGTTNAGELFF,TGTGCCAGTAGCACCCCCGGGACTACCAACGCCGGGGAGCTGTTTTTT
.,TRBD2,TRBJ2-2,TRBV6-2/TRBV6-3,CASRTGTSDTVELFF,TGTGCCAGCAGAACCGGGACTAGCGATACCGTGGAGCTGTTTTTT
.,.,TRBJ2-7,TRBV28,CASRGLADGDEQYF,TGTGCCAGCAGGGGATTAGCGGATGGGGACGAGCAGTACTTC
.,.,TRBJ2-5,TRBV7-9,CASSLGGAGRETQYF,TGTGCCAGCAGCTTAGGGGGAGCTGGGCGAGAGACCCAGTACTTC
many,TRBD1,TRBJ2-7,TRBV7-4,CASSGLQGISYEQYF,TGTGCCAGCAGCGGGTTACAGGGGATTTCCTACGAGCAGTACTTC
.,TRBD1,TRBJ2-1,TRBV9,CASSGQGALVNEQFF,TGTGCCAGCAGCGGACAGGGGGCCCTGGTCAATGAGCAGTTCTTC
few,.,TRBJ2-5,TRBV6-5,CASSYSPSTRPSETQYF,TGTGCCAGCAGTTACAGTCCCTCGACTCGCCCGTCCGAGACCCAGTACTTC
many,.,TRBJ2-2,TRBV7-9,CASSSGTGELFF,TGTGCCAGCAGCTCCGGCACCGGGGAGCTGTTTTTT
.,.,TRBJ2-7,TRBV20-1,CSASGDGVGEQYF,TGCAGTGCTAGCGGGGATGGGGTCGGGGAGCAGTACTTC
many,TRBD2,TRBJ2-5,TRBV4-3,CASSQSGTREETQYF,TGCGCCAGCAGCCAATCGGGGACTAGAGAAGAGACCCAGTACTTC
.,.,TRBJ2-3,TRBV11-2,CASSEGWVTTDTQYF,TGTGCCAGCAGCGAGGGGTGGGTAACAACAGATACGCAGTATTTT